The 27 T cell receptor beta chains in this list originate from one sample, sequenced in a study of T cell responses to AZD1222 COVID-19 vaccine. Measured with immunoSEQ multiplex PCR; TCRdb has only the in-frame clones, and not every one. The profile covers 200,000 or so clones, with 80% to 95% appearing a single time and less than 1.2% taken by the ten largest. Specimen: peripheral blood, collected 28 days after the second AZD1222 dose. The receptors shown here come from an adult who received the AZD1222 COVID-19 vaccine.

The chain carries TRBV5-6 and TRBJ1-6; D gene unclear. The CDR3 extends over 16 amino acids. Germline CDR1 reads SGHDT; CDR2 reads YYEEEE. Trimming stripped 2 bases from V and 0 bases from J, with 9 bases between. The CDR3 sequence is CASSFPASSYNSPLHF. DNA for the CDR3: TGTGCCAGCAGCTTCCCGGCTAGCTCCTATAATTCACCCCTCCACTTT.

This chain connects TRBV11-1 to TRBJ2-5; D tentatively reads TRBD1 or TRBD2 (6 bases each). The CDR3 totals 13 residues. The germline V gene encodes CDR1 SGHAT and CDR2 FQDESV (reference sequence). V was trimmed by 8 bases and J by 3 bases, leaving 13 bases between them. CDR3 sequence reads: CASGGRLEETQYF. CDR3 in DNA: TGTGCCAGCGGGGGGCGCCTGGAAGAGACCCAGTACTTC.

The CDR3 loop is CASSQDWGGPYNEQFF. The CDR3 nucleotides read TGCGCCAGCAGCCAAGATTGGGGGGGACCTTACAATGAGCAGTTCTTC. This sequence joins TRBV4-1 and TRBJ2-1; 7 bases align to TRBD2. The V gene's germline CDR1 is MGHRA and CDR2 YSYEKL. This CDR3 is built from 16 residues. V shed 0 bases and J 4 bases; nucleotides not matched to a gene: 6.

The V gene is TRBV27, the J gene TRBJ1-3; D is ambiguous. From germline, CDR1 is MNHEY and CDR2 SMNVEV (reference sequence). This CDR3 has 14 amino acids. The V end lost 2 bases, the J end lost 1 base, and 6 bases lay between the germline ends. The CDR3 region is CASSLGESGNTIYF. CDR3 DNA sequence: TGTGCCAGCAGTTTAGGGGAATCTGGAAACACCATATATTTT.

J is TRBJ2-2 and V is TRBV3-1 (or the pseudogene TRBV3-2); the D gene is possibly TRBD1 (6 bases). Germline CDR1 is LGHDT and CDR2 is YNNKEL (reference sequence). The CDR3 loop spans 15 amino acids. Deletions cut 1 base from V and 9 bases from J, with 15 bases between. CDR3 sequence (DNA): TGTGCCAGCAGCCAAGTAAGGGGGATGAGGCGGGAGCTGTTTTTT. It is translated as CASSQVRGMRRELFF.

Written as DNA, the CDR3 is TGTGCCAGCAGCCAGTTGGACAGGGGGAACACTGAAGCTTTCTTT. It translates to CASSQLDRGNTEAFF. V gene TRBV14 combines with J gene TRBJ1-1; 9 nucleotides align to TRBD1. The CDR3 covers 15 residues. Unmatched junction bases numbered 3, after V lost 3 bases and J lost 1 base. The V gene's germline CDR1 is SGHDN and CDR2 FVKESK.

The chain joins TRBV6-5 to TRBJ2-7; TRBD1 matches 9 bases. The CDR3 totals 15 residues. Trimming at V came to 5 bases and at J to 0 bases, leaving 5 bases not matched to a gene. Looked up from germline, CDR1 is MNHEY and CDR2 is SVGAGI. CDR3 in amino acids: CASSKDRGSSYEQYF. In DNA form, the CDR3 reads TGTGCCAGCAGTAAGGACAGGGGAAGCTCCTACGAGCAGTACTTC.

This rearrangement joins TRBV4-2 to TRBJ1-1; D perhaps matches TRBD1 (5 bases). The germline gives CDR1 LGHNA, CDR2 YNFKEQ. The CDR3 covers 17 residues. Trimming cost V 0 bases and J 4 bases, with 18 bases left between them. The CDR3 spells CASSQDRTKQGGTEAFF. CDR3 bases: TGTGCCAGCAGCCAAGACAGGACGAAGCAGGGTGGCACTGAAGCTTTCTTT.

The chain employs TRBV21-1 and TRBJ1-2; TRBD1 is the table's D call and was not checked against the DNA. TRBV21-1 is an annotated pseudogene. The CDR3 totals 15 residues. The chain's CDR3 is CASSPGQGPNYGYTF. Written as DNA, the CDR3 is TGTGCCAGCAGCCCCGGACAGGGGCCCAACTATGGCTACACCTTC.

This sequence joins TRBV19 and TRBJ1-1, with a possible D match to TRBD1 (5 bases). V was shortened by 1 base and J by 5 bases, with 11 bases between the two germline ends. Per germline, CDR1 LNHDA and CDR2 SQIVND (reference sequence). The length of the CDR3 is 14 residues. This CDR3 is CASSIAPGGTEAFF. The CDR3, as DNA: TGTGCCAGTAGTATAGCCCCCGGGGGAACTGAAGCTTTCTTT. Full variable domain (missing parts from reference TRBV19 and TRBJ1-1): DGGITQSPKYLFRKEGQNVTLSCEQNLNHDAMYWYRQDPGQGLRLIYYSQIVNDFQKGDIAEGYSVSREKKESFPLTVTSAQKNPTAFYLCASSIAPGGTEAFFGQGTRLTVV.

This chain joins TRBV5-1 and TRBJ1-5, with D perhaps matching TRBD1 (5 bases). This CDR3 has 16 residues. Trimming removed 4 bases from V and 2 bases from J, with 16 bases in between. The germline CDR1 and CDR2 sequences are SGHRS and YFSETQ. CDR3 region: CASSIDSPGGNQPQHF. CDR3 bases: TGCGCCAGCAGCATCGACAGCCCGGGGGGCAATCAGCCCCAGCATTTT. The complete variable domain, with remaining parts taken from reference TRBV5-1 and TRBJ1-5, reads KAGVTQTPRYLIKTRGQQVTLSCSPISGHRSVSWYQQTPGQGLQFLFEYFSETQRNKGNFPGRFSGRQFSNSRSEMNVSTLELGDSALYLCASSIDSPGGNQPQHFGDGTRLSIL.

The chain combines TRBV7-3 with TRBJ2-3; 10 nucleotides agree with TRBD1. Germline CDR1 is SGHTA and CDR2 is FQGTGA. The CDR3 length is 16 residues. J was trimmed by 4 bases and V by 5 bases; bases with no gene match: 9. In nucleotides, the CDR3 is TGTGCCAGCAGCGATATAGACAGGGGGCATGCAGATACGCAGTATTTT. Amino acids: CASSDIDRGHADTQYF.

This clone showed up just a few times. J is TRBJ1-1 and V is TRBV11-2; tentatively, D is TRBD1 (5 bases). Trimming stripped 6 bases from V and 0 bases from J, with 23 bases between. The CDR3 loop spans 18 amino acids. Germline CDR1 is SGHAT and CDR2 is FQNNGV. The CDR3 coding sequence is TGTGCCAGCAGGCGGGACCGGGGGGGAGCAACACTGAACACTGAAGCTTTCTTT. This sequence encodes CASRRDRGGATLNTEAFF.

This clone was picked up a small number of times. This chain links TRBV24-1 with TRBJ2-5; TRBD1 might be the D (5 bases). The V gene's germline CDR1 is KGHDR and CDR2 SFDVKD. There are 14 residues in the CDR3. The V end was cut by 5 bases, the J end by 3 bases, with 12 bases between. The CDR3 DNA follows: TGTGCCACCAGTGTTAGGGGTCGGGAAGAGACCCAGTACTTC. It specifies CATSVRGREETQYF.

The CDR3 loop is CASSQSSGGASDTQYF. CDR3 DNA sequence: TGTGCCAGCAGCCAATCCAGCGGGGGGGCGTCGGATACGCAGTATTTT. The rearrangement links TRBV3-1 (or the pseudogene TRBV3-2) to TRBJ2-3, with 10 nucleotides matching TRBD2. The CDR3 length is 16 residues. CDR1 and CDR2 from the germline V gene are LGHDT and YNNKEL (reference sequence). J lost 6 bases, V lost 2 bases, and 8 bases had no gene match.

The chain carries TRBV11-2 and TRBJ2-7, with D perhaps TRBD2 (6 bases). The CDR3 extends over 14 amino acids. V was clipped by 5 bases and J by 6 bases, with 17 bases between them. Germline V gene lookup returns CDR1 SGHAT and CDR2 FQNNGV. In DNA form, the CDR3 reads TGTGCCAGCAGCCCGCGGGACGGGGCCGGCGAGCAGTACTTC. This codes for CASSPRDGAGEQYF. Based on the CDR3 plus reference TRBV11-2 and TRBJ2-7, the full variable domain is EAGVAQSPRYKIIEKRQSVAFWCNPISGHATLYWYQQILGQGPKLLIQFQNNGVVDDSQLPKDRFSAERLKGVDSTLKIQPAKLEDSAVYLCASSPRDGAGEQYFGPGTRLTVT.

V is TRBV6-5 and J is TRBJ1-1; perhaps TRBD1 as D (6 bases). Trimming took 10 bases from V and 0 from J, leaving 15 bases between them. The CDR3 totals 14 residues. Germline CDR1 reads MNHEY; CDR2 reads SVGAGI. The CDR3 nucleotides are TGTGCCACCGCCACGGGGGCCATGAACACTGAAGCTTTCTTT. Translation gives CATATGAMNTEAFF.

The V call is TRBV6-2 or TRBV6-3, the J call TRBJ1-3; 7 nucleotides line up with TRBD1. This CDR3 has 14 amino acids. Germline lookup yields CDR1 MNHEY and CDR2 SVGEGT. V lost 5 bases, J lost 0 bases, and 1 base stayed unmatched. CDR3 sequence: CASSRTGSGNTIYF. The CDR3 bases are TGTGCCAGCAGTCGGACAGGCTCTGGAAACACCATATATTTT.

The chain carries TRBV5-8 and TRBJ1-6, with unresolved D. The V gene's germline CDR1 is SGHTS and CDR2 YDEGEE. The ends were cut back, 0 bases at V and 5 bases at J, with 12 bases in the middle. The CDR3 totals 16 residues. The CDR3 here is CASSLGEGEHNSPLHF. The CDR3 DNA is TGTGCCAGCAGCTTGGGGGAGGGTGAACATAATTCACCCCTCCACTTT.

The chain's CDR3 is CASSNTGTEGDSPLHF. The CDR3 DNA follows: TGTGCCAGCAGCAATACCGGGACGGAAGGAGATTCACCCCTCCACTTT. The V gene is TRBV9, the J gene TRBJ1-6; the D gene is possibly TRBD1 (5 bases). CDR1 and CDR2 (germline): SGDLS, YYNGEE. The CDR3 length is 16 residues. V lost 4 bases and J lost 8, with 19 bases in between.

The chain is built from TRBV11-2 and TRBJ1-5; D unclear. The CDR3 is made up of 15 amino acids. V was pared by 4 bases and J by 1 base, with 11 bases between. Germline V gives CDR1 SGHAT, CDR2 FQNNGV. CDR3 bases: TGTGCCAGCAGCTACTCCGGGGTCAGCAATCAGCCCCAGCATTTT. This encodes CASSYSGVSNQPQHF.

This clone was seen more than once but under ten times. The chain uses TRBV7-2 and TRBJ1-1; the D is unclear. Germline CDR1 and CDR2: SGHTA and FQGNSA. Deletions cut 2 bases from V and 0 bases from J, with 10 bases between. The CDR3 loop spans 15 amino acids. The CDR3 DNA sequence: TGTGCCAGCAGCTTAAGAACAGATATGAACACTGAAGCTTTCTTT. Amino acid sequence: CASSLRTDMNTEAFF.

The V gene is TRBV25-1, the J gene TRBJ2-7; D perhaps matches TRBD2 (7 bases). Germline V gene data show CDR1 as MGHDK and CDR2 as SYGVNS. The V and J ends lost 3 bases and 4 bases respectively, with 19 bases between them. The CDR3 is made up of 16 amino acids. For the CDR3, the DNA is TGTGCCAGCAGTGAGGGAGGGACACAGGGATTTTACGAGCAGTACTTC. This codes for CASSEGGTQGFYEQYF.

The gene calls are TRBV7-8 and TRBJ2-5; 8 nucleotides align to TRBD2. Looked up from germline, CDR1 is SGHVS and CDR2 is FQNEAQ. Trimming removed 5 bases from V and 5 bases from J; junction bases left unmatched: 13. This CDR3 has 16 residues. The CDR3 protein is CASSQTELPGGETQYF. CDR3 nucleotide sequence: TGTGCCAGCAGCCAAACTGAACTGCCGGGAGGGGAGACCCAGTACTTC.

This chain joins TRBV24-1 and TRBJ1-4; D perhaps matches TRBD1 (6 bases). V was pared by 5 bases and J by 0 bases, with 18 bases between. The CDR3 runs 18 residues. Germline V CDR1 and CDR2: KGHDR, SFDVKD. The chain's CDR3 is CATSVLPDRQSTNEKLFF. Written as DNA, the CDR3 is TGTGCCACCAGTGTTCTGCCCGACAGGCAATCAACTAATGAAAAACTGTTTTTT.

The rearrangement joins TRBV10-3 to TRBJ1-2; D remains unclear. Per germline, CDR1 ENHRY and CDR2 SYGVKD. V lost 1 base and J lost 0, with 6 bases in between. The CDR3 is made up of 14 amino acids. The CDR3 loop is CAISEWQPNYGYTF. The CDR3 nucleotides read TGTGCCATCAGTGAGTGGCAGCCTAACTATGGCTACACCTTC.

The chain links TRBV7-2 to TRBJ2-7; D might be TRBD1 (7 bases). CDR1 and CDR2 from the germline V gene are SGHTA and FQGNSA. The CDR3 has 14 amino acids. The germline V and J ends were trimmed by 5 bases and 2 bases, with 13 bases remaining between them. CDR3 DNA sequence: TGTGCCAGCAGCCACCAGGGGGGTCCCTACGAGCAGTACTTC. Translated: CASSHQGGPYEQYF.